Listed here are 31 T cell receptor beta chains from one sample, sequenced in a study of cytotoxic CD8 clonotypes in ibrutinib-treated CLL. Clones were read by immunoSEQ multiplex PCR, and TCRdb kept only the in-frame ones, dropping some. This sample has 300,000 or so clones; 67% occur once, and the top ten carry roughly 6%. This specimen consisted of PBMCs, obtained after 36 months of ibrutinib treatment. The receptor source for this set is a human donor with chronic lymphocytic leukemia.

This clone was picked up a small number of times. The V call is TRBV7-9, the J call TRBJ2-3, with 8 bases fitting TRBD1. Trimming removed 2 bases from V and 3 bases from J; junction bases left unmatched: 7. CDR3 size: 16 residues. Germline CDR1 reads SEHNR; CDR2 reads FQNEAQ (reference sequence). The chain's CDR3 is CASSLWTGHRTDTQYF. CDR3 DNA sequence: TGTGCCAGCAGCTTATGGACAGGGCATAGGACAGATACGCAGTATTTT.

In the case of this clone: The same CDR3 is also encoded by other DNA sequences in this sample. V gene TRBV19 combines with J gene TRBJ2-2; D is undetermined. V lost 3 bases and J 0 bases, leaving 5 bases between the germline ends. Germline values: CDR1 LNHDA, CDR2 SQIVND (reference sequence). The CDR3 loop spans 14 amino acids. The CDR3 protein is CASSISANTGELFF. CDR3 bases: TGTGCCAGTAGTATCTCAGCGAACACCGGGGAGCTGTTTTTT.

This clone appeared a single time. Being one base from a much bigger clone, this may be a read error. The sample carries other DNA sequences with the same CDR3. CDR3 in DNA: TGCAGCGTAAAACCCCCCCCGACCGGGAGATCCTACAATGAGCAGTTCTTC. This gives the protein CSVKPPPTGRSYNEQFF. This chain joins TRBV29-1 and TRBJ2-1; D is possibly TRBD2 (6 bases). Deletions cut 6 bases from V and 1 base from J, with 22 bases between. The germline V gene has CDR1 SQVTM and CDR2 ANQGSEA. The CDR3 consists of 17 residues.

This chain connects TRBV15 to TRBJ2-3, with TRBD2 as a possible D gene (6 bases). This CDR3 has 19 residues. The V gene's germline CDR1 is LNHNV and CDR2 YYDKDF (reference sequence). V lost 1 base and J 4 bases, leaving 24 bases between the germline ends. The CDR3 loop reads CATSRVRGGGLGSPDTQYF. The CDR3 DNA reads TGTGCCACCAGCAGAGTCCGGGGAGGAGGCCTCGGGTCCCCAGATACGCAGTATTTT.

This clone has more than one count but fewer than ten. J is TRBJ2-1 and V is TRBV5-1, with D perhaps matching TRBD1 or TRBD2 (5 bases each). Trimming shortened V by 0 bases and J by 7 bases, and 14 bases separated the two germline ends. CDR3 length: 15 amino acids. Germline CDR1 reads SGHRS; CDR2 reads YFSETQ. This CDR3 reads CASSLEVGGINEQFF. In nucleotides, the CDR3 is TGCGCCAGCAGCTTGGAAGTTGGGGGTATTAATGAGCAGTTCTTC. Based on the CDR3 plus reference TRBV5-1 and TRBJ2-1, the full variable domain is KAGVTQTPRYLIKTRGQQVTLSCSPISGHRSVSWYQQTPGQGLQFLFEYFSETQRNKGNFPGRFSGRQFSNSRSEMNVSTLELGDSALYLCASSLEVGGINEQFFGPGTRLTVL.

V is TRBV7-3 and J is TRBJ1-5; 7 bases align to TRBD1. V trimming: 6 bases; J trimming: 0 bases; junction bases outside the gene matches: 8. This CDR3 contains 16 residues. Germline lookup yields CDR1 SGHTA and CDR2 FQGTGA. The CDR3 protein is CASRPTGTVSNQPQHF. The CDR3 DNA is TGTGCCAGCAGGCCGACCGGGACAGTTAGCAATCAGCCCCAGCATTTT.

The V and J genes are TRBV7-9 and TRBJ2-5; D is ambiguous. V gave up 2 bases and J gave up 7 bases, with 8 bases separating them. The germline V gene encodes CDR1 SEHNR and CDR2 FQNEAQ (reference sequence). The CDR3 runs 12 residues. The CDR3 spells CASSLISGTQYF. The CDR3 DNA reads as TGTGCCAGCAGCTTAATATCGGGGACCCAGTACTTC.

This CDR3 reads CASSSGLKPYEQYF. DNA of the CDR3: TGTGCCAGCAGTTCGGGCTTGAAACCCTACGAGCAGTACTTC. The chain is built from TRBV6-5 and TRBJ2-7; no clear D gene. The ends were cut back, 4 bases at V and 2 bases at J, with 12 bases in the middle. This CDR3 region has 14 residues. CDR1 MNHEY and CDR2 SVGAGI come from the germline V gene.

The rearrangement joins TRBV4-2 to TRBJ1-1, with D perhaps TRBD1 (5 bases). V lost 2 bases to trimming and J lost 1 base, with 20 bases between them. The CDR3 sequence is 18 residues long. Germline assignment: CDR1 LGHNA and CDR2 YNFKEQ. The CDR3 spells CASSQPLNQRGRNTEAFF. CDR3 nucleotide sequence: TGTGCCAGCAGCCAACCCTTAAACCAGAGGGGCCGGAACACTGAAGCTTTCTTT.

The CDR3 DNA reads as TGTGCCAGCAGCTTAGTACCCACCTTCTATGGCTACACCTTC. Translated, it gives CASSLVPTFYGYTF. V and J are TRBV7-3 and TRBJ1-2; D remains ambiguous. The CDR3 spans 14 residues. Between the trimmed V and J ends, which lost 2 bases and 4 bases, there was a span of 11 bases. Germline lookup yields CDR1 SGHTA and CDR2 FQGTGA.

The CDR3 bases are TGTGCCAGCAGTTCTCATCTCCCCGGGGGGGTCCAAACCGATACGCAGTATTTT. As protein: CASSSHLPGGVQTDTQYF. The chain has TRBV27 and TRBJ2-3; TRBD2 agrees at 8 bases. This CDR3 is 18 amino acids long. CDR1 is MNHEY, CDR2 SMNVEV, per germline (reference sequence). Trimming at V came to 4 bases and at J to 6 bases, leaving 18 bases not matched to a gene.

This clone occurred a few times. The chain is built from TRBV7-3 and TRBJ1-2; D is unclear. Trimming removed 0 bases from V and 6 bases from J, with 11 bases in between. Germline-derived CDR1 and CDR2 are SGHTA and FQGTGA. The CDR3 runs to 14 residues. The CDR3 loop reads CASSLTPTQDGYTF. The CDR3 DNA reads as TGTGCCAGCAGCTTAACACCGACCCAAGATGGCTACACCTTC.

For this clone: This CDR3 is also generated by other DNA sequences in the sample. The chain has TRBV5-1 and TRBJ2-3, with D perhaps assigned TRBD1 or TRBD2 (5 bases each). The CDR3 is 15 residues long. Germline V gene sequence: CDR1 SGHRS, CDR2 YFSETQ. The ends were cut back, 2 bases at V and 0 bases at J, with 10 bases in the middle. This CDR3 is CASSFYGGSTDTQYF. The CDR3 DNA is TGCGCCAGCAGCTTTTATGGGGGAAGCACAGATACGCAGTATTTT.

This chain connects TRBV7-2 to TRBJ2-4, with 8 nucleotides matching TRBD2. Germline CDR1 SGHTA, CDR2 FQGNSA. J lost 3 bases, V lost 5 bases, and 9 bases had no gene match. There are 16 residues in the CDR3. CDR3 nucleotide sequence: TGTGCCAGCAGCCCCGTCGGTAGCGGGAACAAAAACATTCAGTACTTC. This encodes CASSPVGSGNKNIQYF. Variable domain in full (rest from reference TRBV7-2 and TRBJ2-4): GAGVSQSPSNKVTEKGKDVELRCDPISGHTALYWYRQSLGQGLEFLIYFQGNSAPDKSGLPSDRFSAERTGGSVSTLTIQRTQQEDSAVYLCASSPVGSGNKNIQYFGAGTRLSVL.

The rearrangement joins TRBV5-1 to TRBJ2-7; perhaps TRBD2 as D (5 bases). There are 14 residues in the CDR3. Trimming took 4 bases from V and 0 from J, leaving 11 bases between them. Per germline, CDR1 SGHRS and CDR2 YFSETQ. The CDR3 spells CASSVRGPSYEQYF. The CDR3 region has the DNA TGCGCCAGCAGCGTCAGAGGGCCCTCCTACGAGCAGTACTTC.

This rearrangement joins TRBV10-2 to TRBJ2-1; a weak D match, TRBD2 (6 bases). The V gene lost 5 bases and the J gene lost 14 bases, with 13 bases spanning the gap. CDR1 is WSHSY, CDR2 SAAADI, per germline. The CDR3 is 11 amino acids. The CDR3 nucleotides are TGCGCCAGCAGTTCCCGGGACTCGGAGTTCTTC. This sequence encodes CASSSRDSEFF.

Only a few counts were recorded for this clone. This chain joins TRBV7-8 and TRBJ2-7; TRBD1 is a possible D gene (5 bases). V was clipped by 5 bases and J by 3 bases, with 17 bases between them. The CDR3 length is 15 residues. CDR1 and CDR2 (germline): SGHVS, FQNEAQ. The DNA for the CDR3 is TGTGCCAGCAGCCAGAACGCACAGGCCAGCTACGAGCAGTACTTC. Its translation is CASSQNAQASYEQYF.

The sample holds a few counts of this clone. The V gene is TRBV15, the J gene TRBJ1-3, with D uncertain. This CDR3 region has 16 residues. Germline V lookup: CDR1 LNHNV, CDR2 YYDKDF (reference sequence). V shed 1 base and J shed 0 bases, with 10 bases lying between them. The CDR3 region is CATSRVAAVSGNTIYF. For the CDR3, the DNA is TGTGCCACCAGCAGAGTCGCGGCTGTCTCTGGAAACACCATATATTTT.

This clone has only one observation. This rearrangement joins TRBV5-5 to TRBJ2-1; D may be TRBD1 or TRBD2 (5 bases each). The V end lost 1 base, the J end lost 3 bases, and 23 bases lay between the germline ends. The germline gives CDR1 SGHKS, CDR2 YYEKEE (reference sequence). The CDR3 is made up of 19 amino acids. In DNA form, the CDR3 reads TGTGCCAGCAGCTTGAACCCCGGGAACAGGCGTAATTACTACAATGAGCAGTTCTTC. Amino acids: CASSLNPGNRRNYYNEQFF.

This clone has only a few counts. This chain uses TRBV6-6 with TRBJ1-2, with D tentatively TRBD1 (5 bases). The V gene's germline CDR1 is MNHNY and CDR2 SVGAGI (reference sequence). CDR3 length equals 12 residues. Between the trimmed V and J ends, which lost 5 bases and 10 bases, there was a span of 14 bases. The CDR3 DNA sequence: TGTGCCAGCAGTGAGACTTCGGGGCCCTACACCTTC. This encodes CASSETSGPYTF.

J is TRBJ2-3 and V is TRBV7-3; D is ambiguous. CDR3 size: 15 residues. Trimming stripped 1 base from V and 2 bases from J, with 10 bases between. The germline V gene has CDR1 SGHTA and CDR2 FQGTGA. The CDR3 region has the DNA TGTGCCAGCAGCTTAAGTAGGGTTCTCACAGATACGCAGTATTTT. It translates to CASSLSRVLTDTQYF.

The chain uses TRBV13 and TRBJ1-2, with 7 positions matching TRBD1. The CDR3 is 15 amino acids. The germline V gene encodes CDR1 PRHDT and CDR2 FYEKMQ (reference sequence). Trimming removed 0 bases from V and 4 bases from J; junction bases left unmatched: 5. The CDR3 is CASSLGLQGSYGYTF. The CDR3 bases are TGTGCCAGCAGCTTAGGCCTACAGGGGTCCTATGGCTACACCTTC.

The chain is built from TRBV4-3 and TRBJ2-3, with 12 bases lining up with TRBD2. Germline V gene data show CDR1 as LGHNA and CDR2 as YSLEER. The V and J ends lost 4 bases and 2 bases, in that order; junction bases with no gene match: 13. CDR3 size: 19 residues. The CDR3 is CASSLTPLAGGYDTDTQYF. DNA of the CDR3: TGCGCCAGCAGCCTCACCCCCCTAGCGGGAGGGTACGACACAGATACGCAGTATTTT.

V is TRBV21-1 and J is TRBJ1-2. TRBV21-1 is labeled a pseudogene. The CDR3 is 14 residues long. The CDR3 DNA sequence: TGTGCCAGCATTAGCGGACGGAGTAACTATGGCTACACCTTC. Its protein product is CASISGRSNYGYTF.

This clone came up a few times. The J gene is TRBJ2-7, the V gene TRBV13; D gene unclear. The V end was cut by 6 bases, the J end by 0 bases, with 9 bases between. CDR1 and CDR2 from the germline V gene are PRHDT and FYEKMQ (reference sequence). This CDR3 is 13 amino acids long. CDR3 region: CASSYKSSYEQYF. CDR3 nucleotide sequence: TGTGCCAGCAGTTACAAGAGCTCCTACGAGCAGTACTTC.

This clone was counted only a few times. The chain couples TRBV11-2 to TRBJ2-7, with TRBD1 as a possible D gene (5 bases). This CDR3 has 15 residues. Per germline, CDR1 SGHAT and CDR2 FQNNGV. V lost 6 bases, J lost 4 bases, and 19 bases lay in between. CDR3 residues: CASSHTGISVYEQYF. CDR3 DNA: TGTGCCAGCAGTCATACAGGAATTTCCGTTTACGAGCAGTACTTC.

The rearrangement uses TRBV9 and TRBJ1-6; D remains ambiguous. The germline gives CDR1 SGDLS, CDR2 YYNGEE. CDR3 length: 12 amino acids. V gave up 3 bases and J gave up 9 bases, with 7 bases separating them. CDR3 region: CASSASGSPLHF. The CDR3 DNA follows: TGTGCCAGCAGCGCATCCGGTTCACCCCTCCACTTT.

This clone turned up a few times. The rearrangement joins TRBV19 to TRBJ1-2, with a possible D match to TRBD1 (6 bases). Germline CDR1 is LNHDA and CDR2 is SQIVND (reference sequence). CDR3 length: 14 amino acids. V was pared by 3 bases and J by 5 bases, with 13 bases between. In DNA form, the CDR3 reads TGTGCCAGTAGTATCCCGGACAGAATATATGGCTACACCTTC. It codes for CASSIPDRIYGYTF.

The chain links TRBV12-5 to TRBJ2-7, with TRBD2 matching 11 bases. The V segment lost 0 bases and the J segment 5 bases; nucleotides outside the gene matches: 6. The germline gives CDR1 LGHNT, CDR2 FRNRAP. This CDR3 is built from 16 residues. CDR3 protein: CASGLVIAGGFHEQYF. Written as DNA, the CDR3 is TGTGCTAGTGGTTTGGTAATAGCGGGGGGGTTCCACGAGCAGTACTTC.

The V call is TRBV28, the J call TRBJ1-3, with D perhaps matching TRBD1 (6 bases). Germline loops: CDR1 MDHEN, CDR2 SYDVKM. Trimming removed 2 bases at V and 2 bases at J, with 10 bases between. The CDR3 spans 15 residues. The CDR3 sequence: CASSLPGATGNTIYF. The CDR3 coding sequence is TGTGCCAGCAGTTTACCGGGGGCCACTGGAAACACCATATATTTT.

The CDR3 reads CASSQDRGLGNTIYF. CDR3 DNA sequence: TGCGCCAGCAGCCAAGACAGGGGGCTCGGAAACACCATATATTTT. This chain uses TRBV4-1 with TRBJ1-3; TRBD1 matches 8 bases. This CDR3 is 15 amino acids long. The V gene's germline CDR1 is MGHRA and CDR2 YSYEKL. V was clipped by 0 bases and J by 4 bases; unmatched bases: 2.